This paragraph covers one T cell receptor (beta chain) sequence. Second doses at about 4 or about 12 weeks were pooled. The repertoire was sequenced with immunoSEQ multiplex PCR; TCRdb's copy has only in-frame clones and lacks some. This sample carries 250,000 to 300,000 clones, about 94% of them seen once, and the ten largest clones take less than 0.6%. The record originates from a study of T cell responses to AZD1222 COVID-19 vaccine. The CDR3 loop spans 15 amino acids. CDR1 SNHLY and CDR2 FYNNEI come from the germline V gene. V was clipped by 1 base and J by 8 bases, with 14 bases between them. The TCR comes from an adult who received the AZD1222 COVID-19 vaccine. The specimen was peripheral blood, collected 28 days after the second AZD1222 dose. The rearrangement joins TRBV2 to TRBJ1-4, with D uncertain. The CDR3: CASSEEAPPREKLFF. The DNA for the CDR3 is TGTGCCAGCAGTGAAGAAGCTCCACCAAGGGAAAAACTGTTTTTT.